This T cell receptor beta chain was sequenced during a study of T cell responses to AZD1222 COVID-19 vaccine. Clones were read by immunoSEQ multiplex PCR, and TCRdb kept only the in-frame ones, dropping some. The sample has 50,000 to 75,000 clones; approximately 89% are singletons. With 0 bases removed from V and 6 bases from J, the gap between germline ends came to 16 bases. The CDR3 has 15 amino acids. The germline gives CDR1 SGDLS, CDR2 YYNGEE. This sample comprised peripheral blood, obtained 28 days after the second AZD1222 dose. The gene calls are TRBV9 and TRBJ2-7, with D possibly matching TRBD1 (7 bases). This receptor was identified in an adult who received the AZD1222 COVID-19 vaccine. This chain's CDR3 is CASSVAEGAPFEQYF. DNA of the CDR3: TGTGCCAGCAGCGTAGCGGAGGGGGCGCCGTTCGAGCAGTACTTC.